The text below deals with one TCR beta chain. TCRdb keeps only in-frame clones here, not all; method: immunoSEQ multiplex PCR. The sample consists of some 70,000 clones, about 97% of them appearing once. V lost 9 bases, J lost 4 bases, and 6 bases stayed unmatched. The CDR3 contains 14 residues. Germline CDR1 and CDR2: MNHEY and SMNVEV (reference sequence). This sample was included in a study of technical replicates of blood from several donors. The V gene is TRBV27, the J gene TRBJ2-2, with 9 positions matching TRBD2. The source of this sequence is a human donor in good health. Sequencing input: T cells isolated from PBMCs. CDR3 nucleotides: TGTGCCAGTTTATCTAGCGGGACCACCGGGGAGCTGTTTTTT. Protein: CASLSSGTTGELFF.